These T cell receptor beta chains were read from a single sample in a study of memory CD4+ T cells and cytomegalovirus serostatus. Sequenced by immunoSEQ multiplex PCR; TCRdb stores in-frame clones only, minus some. This sample has 35,000 to 55,000 clones, with about 80% found just once. Sequences were obtained from memory CD4+ T cells from blood. All receptors come from an adult in good health and CMV-seronegative. CDR3s include the opening cysteine and the closing phenylalanine or tryptophan. D genes are given only for firm matches. Not all rows give a size; the values are once, few, many and, for expanded clones, a class.

TRBV5-1	-	-	TRBJ2-1	CASSLETRNEQFF	TGCGCCAGCAGCTTAGAGACACGAAATGAGCAGTTCTTC
TRBV7-2	-	-	TRBJ2-2	CASSVGPNTGELFF	TGTGCCAGCAGCGTAGGCCCCAACACCGGGGAGCTGTTTTTT
TRBV11-2	TRBD1	-	TRBJ2-7	CASSLGPGTAYEQYF	TGTGCCAGCAGCTTAGGACCCGGGACAGCCTACGAGCAGTACTTC
TRBV7-8	TRBD1	-	TRBJ1-4	CASSVGTGRGEKLFF	TGTGCCAGCAGCGTGGGGACAGGGAGAGGCGAAAAACTGTTTTTT
TRBV7-2	-	-	TRBJ1-1	CASSLGTKGTEAFF	TGTGCCAGCAGCTTAGGCACCAAGGGTACTGAAGCTTTCTTT
TRBV27	-	-	TRBJ2-6	CASSPLDGRTGANVLTF	TGTGCCAGCAGTCCCCTGGACGGGCGGACTGGGGCCAACGTCCTGACTTTC
TRBV7-2	TRBD2	-	TRBJ2-7	CASSREGVPSYEQYF	TGTGCCAGCTCCCGGGAGGGGGTTCCCTCCTACGAGCAGTACTTC
TRBV2	-	-	TRBJ2-7	CASSEIDGAGQYF	TGTGCCAGCAGTGAAATTGACGGGGCAGGGCAGTACTTC
TRBV7-9	TRBD2	-	TRBJ2-3	CASSFRLAGTDTQYF	TGTGCCAGCAGCTTTCGACTAGCGGGCACAGATACGCAGTATTTT
TRBV7-9	-	-	TRBJ2-5	CASSPSAVRGETQYF	TGTGCCAGCAGCCCATCGGCGGTTAGGGGGGAGACCCAGTACTTC
TRBV11-2	-	-	TRBJ1-6	CASSLGPAVGSPLHF	TGTGCCAGCAGCTTAGGGCCCGCTGTGGGTTCACCCCTCCACTTT
TRBV5-6	-	-	TRBJ2-3	CASSPWTVTDTQYF	TGTGCCAGCAGCCCTTGGACAGTCACAGATACGCAGTATTTT
TRBV18	TRBD1	-	TRBJ1-4	CASSRGTDEKLFF	TGTGCCAGCTCACGGGGGACAGATGAAAAACTGTTTTTT
TRBV30	-	-	TRBJ2-7	CAWSPYPTYEQYF	TGTGCCTGGAGCCCCTACCCAACCTACGAGCAGTACTTC
TRBV18	-	-	TRBJ1-1	CASSPERQSATEAFF	TGTGCCAGCTCACCAGAGCGACAATCAGCCACTGAAGCTTTCTTT
TRBV5-1	-	-	TRBJ1-1	CASSLAGQGNTEAFF	TGCGCCAGCAGCTTGGCCGGGCAGGGGAACACTGAAGCTTTCTTT
TRBV5-4	TRBD1	-	TRBJ1-2	CASRYQQGADYGYTF	TGTGCCAGCAGATACCAACAGGGGGCGGACTATGGCTACACCTTC
TRBV18	TRBD2	-	TRBJ2-3	CASSPGLAGVSITDTQYF	TGTGCCAGCTCACCGGGACTAGCGGGGGTCTCCATCACAGATACGCAGTATTTT
TRBV6-1	-	few	TRBJ1-6	CASSEVVRAGDSPLHF	TGTGCCAGCAGTGAAGTTGTCAGGGCAGGAGATTCACCCCTCCACTTT
TRBV30	-	-	TRBJ2-5	CAWNLGLQETQYF	TGTGCCTGGAACCTAGGCTTGCAAGAGACCCAGTACTTC
TRBV28	TRBD1	-	TRBJ1-2	CASSPQGAPGYTF	TGTGCCAGCAGTCCGCAGGGGGCGCCTGGCTACACCTTC
TRBV28	-	few	TRBJ1-1	CASRGLMGNTEAFF	TGTGCCAGCAGGGGTTTGATGGGGAACACTGAAGCTTTCTTT
TRBV2	-	-	TRBJ1-6	CASSEGGRTYNSPLHF	TGTGCCAGCAGTGAGGGGGGAAGAACCTATAATTCACCCCTCCACTTT
TRBV10-3	TRBD2	-	TRBJ2-3	CATNTGGKDTQYF	TGTGCCACAAATACGGGGGGGAAAGATACGCAGTATTTT
TRBV11-1	-	-	TRBJ1-1	CASSPKSRTTYTEAFF	TGTGCCAGCAGCCCAAAATCGAGAACAACATACACTGAAGCTTTCTTT
TRBV10-3	-	once	TRBJ2-7	CAISDPQGRPASYEQYF	TGTGCCATCAGTGATCCCCAGGGCAGACCAGCCTCCTACGAGCAGTACTTC
TRBV2	TRBD1	-	TRBJ2-5	CASSLSIPGQGATQYF	TGTGCCAGCAGTTTATCCATTCCGGGACAGGGGGCGACCCAGTACTTC
TRBV5-1	TRBD1	-	TRBJ2-7	CASSQSGTGPREQYF	TGCGCCAGCAGCCAATCCGGGACAGGCCCTAGGGAGCAGTACTTC
TRBV19	-	-	TRBJ1-2	CASSPRQETYYGYTF	TGTGCCAGTAGTCCCCGACAGGAAACTTACTATGGCTACACCTTC
TRBV5-6	-	once	TRBJ2-2	CASSLTTGELFF	TGTGCCAGCAGCTTGACCACCGGGGAGCTGTTTTTT
TRBV11-2	-	once	TRBJ2-5	CASSLGGMSDLTQYF	TGTGCCAGCAGCTTAGGCGGGATGTCAGACCTGACCCAGTACTTC
TRBV11-3	-	-	TRBJ1-1	CASSFAADRNTEAFF	TGTGCCAGCAGCTTCGCGGCTGACAGGAACACTGAAGCTTTCTTT
TRBV5-1	-	few	TRBJ1-2	CASSSGGATNYGYTF	TGCGCCAGCAGCTCCGGCGGGGCGACTAACTATGGCTACACCTTC
TRBV9	-	-	TRBJ2-1	CASSEQGVNEQFF	TGTGCCAGCAGTGAACAGGGTGTCAATGAGCAGTTCTTC
TRBV5-1	-	-	TRBJ1-2	CASSLSGANYGYTF	TGCGCCAGCAGCTTAAGTGGGGCTAACTATGGCTACACCTTC
TRBV5-3	TRBD1	-	TRBJ1-2	CARSLRGRGATNYGYTF	TGTGCCAGAAGCTTAAGGGGGCGCGGTGCAACTAACTATGGCTACACCTTC
TRBV5-4	-	-	TRBJ1-3	CASSPTEGGGNTIYF	TGTGCCAGCAGCCCCACCGAGGGCGGAGGAAACACCATATATTTT
TRBV7-2	-	-	TRBJ1-2	CASSPHREGPGYTF	TGTGCCAGCAGCCCCCATCGTGAGGGCCCTGGCTACACCTTC
TRBV28	-	-	TRBJ1-3	CASSLGGRSGNTIYF	TGTGCCAGCAGTTTAGGGGGTCGCTCTGGAAACACCATATATTTT
TRBV11-3	-	-	TRBJ1-4	CASSPGYDEKLFF	TGTGCCAGCAGCCCGGGGTACGATGAAAAACTGTTTTTT
TRBV6-1	-	-	TRBJ1-5	CASSGEFSNQPQHF	TGTGCCAGCTCGGGGGAGTTTAGCAATCAGCCCCAGCATTTT
TRBV5-4	-	few	TRBJ2-6	CASSWGQNSGANVLTF	TGTGCCAGCAGCTGGGGGCAGAACTCTGGGGCCAACGTCCTGACTTTC
TRBV18	-	-	TRBJ2-6	CASSPQGGSGANVLTF	TGTGCCAGCTCGCCCCAGGGTGGCTCTGGGGCCAACGTCCTGACTTTC
TRBV6-5	-	-	TRBJ1-6	CASRPDSVNSPLHF	TGTGCCAGCCGACCCGACAGTGTCAATTCACCCCTCCACTTT
TRBV18	-	-	TRBJ1-6	CASSPIFEGMSSSPLHF	TGTGCCAGCTCACCAATATTTGAGGGTATGTCAAGCTCACCCCTCCACTTT
TRBV4-1	-	-	TRBJ2-5	CASSQGFPANQETQYF	TGCGCCAGCAGCCAAGGATTTCCTGCGAACCAAGAGACCCAGTACTTC
TRBV2	TRBD1	-	TRBJ1-2	CASSEDRGHGYTF	TGTGCCAGCAGTGAAGACAGGGGGCATGGCTACACCTTC
TRBV28	TRBD1	once	TRBJ1-2	CASRRGLDGYTF	TGTGCCAGCAGGAGGGGGCTCGATGGCTACACCTTC
TRBV5-4	-	few	TRBJ2-3	CASSSGQRTDTQYF	TGTGCCAGCAGCTCCGGACAGCGCACAGATACGCAGTATTTT
TRBV7-8	TRBD1	-	TRBJ2-5	CASSQGQGALETQYF	TGTGCCAGCAGCCAAGGACAGGGGGCCTTGGAGACCCAGTACTTC
TRBV6-1	TRBD2	-	TRBJ2-3	CATDRLAGGKDTQYF	TGTGCCACCGATCGACTAGCGGGGGGGAAAGATACGCAGTATTTT
TRBV5-4	TRBD1	-	TRBJ2-1	CASRTTGGPYNEQFF	TGTGCCAGCAGAACCACAGGGGGTCCCTACAATGAGCAGTTCTTC
TRBV5-1	-	-	TRBJ1-1	CASSLAEGPLNTEAFF	TGCGCCAGCAGCTTGGCCGAAGGTCCTTTGAACACTGAAGCTTTCTTT
TRBV6-1	-	-	TRBJ2-3	CASSESKRTQYF	TGTGCCAGCAGTGAATCTAAGCGAACGCAGTATTTT